These 4 T cell receptor beta chains came from one sample sequenced in a study of blood T cell repertoires in COVID-19. Sequencing used immunoSEQ multiplex PCR; TCRdb keeps in-frame clones, though not all of them. This sample yields roughly 76,000 clones, of which 85% to 90% are seen a single time; more than 0.9% belongs to the top ten. Specimen: PBMCs or T cells enriched from blood (not recorded which). The receptor set was obtained from a woman aged 45-59 years with acute COVID-19.

A few counts support this clone. This chain uses TRBV30 with TRBJ2-1; 7 bases match TRBD1. Trimming took 2 bases from V and 4 from J; bases not matched to a gene: 5. CDR3 length equals 14 residues. From germline, CDR1 is GTSNPN and CDR2 SVGIG (reference sequence). The CDR3 spells CAWSPGQRYNEQFF. The DNA of the CDR3 is TGTGCCTGGAGTCCGGGACAGAGATACAATGAGCAGTTCTTC.

This rearrangement joins TRBV10-3 to TRBJ1-1, with 7 bases aligning to TRBD1. Germline trimming cut 0 bases from V and 2 bases from J; bases unmatched to any gene: 12. Germline assignment: CDR1 ENHRY and CDR2 SYGVKD. This CDR3 spans 18 amino acids. CDR3 in DNA: TGTGCCATCAGTGAGTCAGATTACGCGGGGACAGTCAACACTGAAGCTTTCTTT. This translates into CAISESDYAGTVNTEAFF.

The chain has TRBV9 and TRBJ2-5; 11 nucleotides align to TRBD2. The germline V gene has CDR1 SGDLS and CDR2 YYNGEE. Trimming at V came to 5 bases and at J to 5 bases, leaving 5 bases not matched to a gene. The CDR3 is made up of 14 amino acids. CDR3 bases: TGTGCCAGCAGTGGGACTAGCGGTGGGGAGACCCAGTACTTC. Amino acids: CASSGTSGGETQYF.

The V call is TRBV19, the J call TRBJ2-1; D is perhaps TRBD2 (5 bases). Germline CDR1 is LNHDA and CDR2 is SQIVND (reference sequence). CDR3 length equals 12 residues. V was cut by 10 bases and J by 3 bases, with 10 bases left in between. The CDR3, as DNA: TGTGCCACCCGACGGGGCTACAATGAGCAGTTCTTC. Residues: CATRRGYNEQFF.